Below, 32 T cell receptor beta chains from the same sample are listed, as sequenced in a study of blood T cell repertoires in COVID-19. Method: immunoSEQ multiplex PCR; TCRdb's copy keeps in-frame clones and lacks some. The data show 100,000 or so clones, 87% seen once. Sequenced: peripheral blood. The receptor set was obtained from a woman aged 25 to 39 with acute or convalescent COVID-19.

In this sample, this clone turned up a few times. Written as DNA, the CDR3 is TGTGCCAGCAGCTTAGGGGGGGACCGACGAAATCAGCCCCAGCATTTT. It encodes CASSLGGDRRNQPQHF. The chain has TRBV7-2 and TRBJ1-5; possibly TRBD1 for D (5 bases). With 1 base removed from V and 4 bases from J, the gap between germline ends came to 14 bases. From germline, CDR1 is SGHTA and CDR2 FQGNSA. The CDR3 length is 16 residues.

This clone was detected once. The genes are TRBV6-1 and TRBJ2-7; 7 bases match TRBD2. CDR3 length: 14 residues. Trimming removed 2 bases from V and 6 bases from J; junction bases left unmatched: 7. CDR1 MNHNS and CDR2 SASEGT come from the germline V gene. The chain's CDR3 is CASSEFSGWSEQYF. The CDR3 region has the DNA TGTGCCAGCAGTGAATTTAGCGGGTGGAGCGAGCAGTACTTC.

CDR3 in DNA: TGTGCCAGCAGCCAAGACATCTCGAGAGGACTAGCGGGGGCCCATACGCAGTATTTT. Its translation: CASSQDISRGLAGAHTQYF. The V gene is TRBV3-1 (or the pseudogene TRBV3-2), the J gene TRBJ2-3, with 13 bases aligning to TRBD2. The length of the CDR3 is 19 residues. V lost 0 bases, J lost 7 bases, and 13 bases stayed unmatched. Germline assignment: CDR1 LGHDT and CDR2 YNNKEL (reference sequence).

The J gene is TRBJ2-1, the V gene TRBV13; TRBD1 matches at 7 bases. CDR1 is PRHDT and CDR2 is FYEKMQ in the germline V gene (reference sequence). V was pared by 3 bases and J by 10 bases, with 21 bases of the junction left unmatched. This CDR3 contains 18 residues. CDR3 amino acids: CASSFQDRSGRWGIEQFF. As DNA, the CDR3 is TGTGCCAGCAGCTTCCAGGACAGGTCAGGTCGTTGGGGAATCGAGCAGTTCTTC.

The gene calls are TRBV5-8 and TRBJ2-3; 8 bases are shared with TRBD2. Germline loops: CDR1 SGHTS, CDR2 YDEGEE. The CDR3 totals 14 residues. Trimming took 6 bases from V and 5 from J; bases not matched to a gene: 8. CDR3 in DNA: TGTGCCAGCATCTCGGGGGGGGCCCTAGATACGCAGTATTTT. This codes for CASISGGALDTQYF.

The CDR3 DNA reads as TGTGCCAGCAGTTCCGCCGGGACAGGGATCTACGAGCAGTACTTC. This sequence encodes CASSSAGTGIYEQYF. V usage is TRBV2 and J usage is TRBJ2-7, with 9 bases that match TRBD1. The CDR3 sequence is 15 residues long. V was clipped by 5 bases and J by 3 bases; unmatched bases: 8. The V gene's germline CDR1 is SNHLY and CDR2 FYNNEI.

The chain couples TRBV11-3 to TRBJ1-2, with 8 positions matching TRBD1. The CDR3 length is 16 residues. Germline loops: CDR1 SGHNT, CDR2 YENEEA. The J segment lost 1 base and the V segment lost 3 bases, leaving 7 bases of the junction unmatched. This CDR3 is CASSFGTGNVNYGYTF. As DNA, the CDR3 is TGTGCCAGCAGCTTTGGGACAGGAAACGTTAACTATGGCTACACCTTC.

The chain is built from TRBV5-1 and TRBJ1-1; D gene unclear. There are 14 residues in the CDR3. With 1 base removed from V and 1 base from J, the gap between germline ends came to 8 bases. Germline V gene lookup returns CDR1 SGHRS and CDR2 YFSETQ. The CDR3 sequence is CASSLPGQNTEAFF. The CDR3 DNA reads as TGCGCCAGCAGCTTGCCGGGTCAGAACACTGAAGCTTTCTTT.

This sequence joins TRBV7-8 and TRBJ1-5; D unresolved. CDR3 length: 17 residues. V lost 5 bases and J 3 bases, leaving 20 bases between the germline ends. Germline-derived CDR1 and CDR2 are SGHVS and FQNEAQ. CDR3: CASSPPLRLGVNQPQHF. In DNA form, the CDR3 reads TGTGCCAGCAGCCCTCCGCTGAGGCTAGGCGTCAATCAGCCCCAGCATTTT. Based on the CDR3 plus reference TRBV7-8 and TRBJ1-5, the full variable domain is GAGVSQSPRYKVAKRGQDVALRCDPISGHVSLFWYQQALGQGPEFLTYFQNEAQLDKSGLPSDRFFAERPEGSVSTLKIQRTQQEDSAVYLCASSPPLRLGVNQPQHFGDGTRLSIL.

The CDR3: CASSSAGSTSTDTQYF. DNA for the CDR3: TGTGCCAGCAGCTCTGCAGGCTCTACTAGCACAGATACGCAGTATTTT. The rearrangement joins TRBV7-3 to TRBJ2-3; D is uncertain. The CDR3 extends over 16 amino acids. The V gene lost 4 bases and the J gene lost 0 bases, with 14 bases spanning the gap. Per the germline V gene, CDR1 is SGHTA and CDR2 is FQGTGA.

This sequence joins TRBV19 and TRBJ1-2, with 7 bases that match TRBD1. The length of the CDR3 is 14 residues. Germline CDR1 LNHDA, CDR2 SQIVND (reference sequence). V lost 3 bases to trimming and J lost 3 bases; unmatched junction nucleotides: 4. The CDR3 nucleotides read TGTGCCAGTAGTATGGGGACAGCTTACTATGGCTACACCTTC. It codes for CASSMGTAYYGYTF.

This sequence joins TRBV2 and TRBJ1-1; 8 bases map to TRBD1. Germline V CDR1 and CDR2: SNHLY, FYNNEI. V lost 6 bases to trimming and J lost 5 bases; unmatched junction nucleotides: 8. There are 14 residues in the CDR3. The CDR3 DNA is TGTGCCAGCAGGGGACAGGCCCTGGGGACTGAAGCTTTCTTT. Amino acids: CASRGQALGTEAFF.

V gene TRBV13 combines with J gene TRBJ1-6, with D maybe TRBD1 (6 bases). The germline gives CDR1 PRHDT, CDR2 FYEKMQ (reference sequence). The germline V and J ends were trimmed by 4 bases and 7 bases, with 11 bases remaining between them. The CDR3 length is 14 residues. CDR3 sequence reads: CASSWRTGNSPLHF. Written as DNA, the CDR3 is TGTGCCAGCAGCTGGCGTACAGGGAATTCACCCCTCCACTTT. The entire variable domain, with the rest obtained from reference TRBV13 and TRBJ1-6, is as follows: AAGVIQSPRHLIKEKRETATLKCYPIPRHDTVYWYQQGPGQDPQFLISFYEKMQSDKGSIPDRFSAQQFSDYHSELNMSSLELGDSALYFCASSWRTGNSPLHFGNGTRLTVT.

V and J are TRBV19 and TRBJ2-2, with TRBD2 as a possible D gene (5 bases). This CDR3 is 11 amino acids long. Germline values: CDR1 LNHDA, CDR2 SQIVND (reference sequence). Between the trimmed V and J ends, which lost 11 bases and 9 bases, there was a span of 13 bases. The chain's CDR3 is CASSPGRELFF. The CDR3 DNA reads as TGTGCCTCCTCGCCCGGGAGGGAGCTGTTTTTT.

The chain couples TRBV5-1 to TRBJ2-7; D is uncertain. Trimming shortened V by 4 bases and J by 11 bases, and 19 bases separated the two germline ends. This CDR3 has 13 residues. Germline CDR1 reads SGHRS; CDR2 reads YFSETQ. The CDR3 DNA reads TGCGCCAGCAGCGCAGGTACCGAAACCGACGAGTACTTC. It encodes CASSAGTETDEYF. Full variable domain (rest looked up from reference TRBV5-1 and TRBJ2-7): KAGVTQTPRYLIKTRGQQVTLSCSPISGHRSVSWYQQTPGQGLQFLFEYFSETQRNKGNFPGRFSGRQFSNSRSEMNVSTLELGDSALYLCASSAGTETDEYFGPGTRLTVT.

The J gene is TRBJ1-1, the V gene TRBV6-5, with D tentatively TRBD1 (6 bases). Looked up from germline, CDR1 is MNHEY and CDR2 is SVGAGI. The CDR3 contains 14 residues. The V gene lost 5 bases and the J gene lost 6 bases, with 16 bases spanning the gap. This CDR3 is CASSRGGLTPEAFF. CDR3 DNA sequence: TGTGCCAGCAGTCGAGGGGGTTTAACGCCTGAAGCTTTCTTT.

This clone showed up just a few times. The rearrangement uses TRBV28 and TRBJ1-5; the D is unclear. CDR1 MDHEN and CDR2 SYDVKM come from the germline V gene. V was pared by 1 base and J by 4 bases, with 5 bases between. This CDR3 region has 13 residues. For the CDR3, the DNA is TGTGCCAGCAGTTTATATTCGAATCAGCCCCAGCATTTT. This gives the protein CASSLYSNQPQHF.

CDR3 nucleotides: TGTGCCAGCAGCGGGTTTCGTCCGGGACAGGACCTCCAGGTCTATGGCTACACCTTC. Translated, it gives CASSGFRPGQDLQVYGYTF. V is TRBV7-9 and J is TRBJ1-2; 8 bases map to TRBD1. After removal of 5 bases from V and 4 bases from J, the junction contained 21 bases not matched to a gene. The CDR3 runs 19 residues. In germline, CDR1 is SEHNR, CDR2 FQNEAQ (reference sequence). The variable domain in full, completed from reference TRBV7-9 and TRBJ1-2, reads DTGVSQNPRHKITKRGQNVTFRCDPISEHNRLYWYRQTLGQGPEFLTYFQNEAQLEKSRLLSDRFSAERPKGSFSTLEIQRTEQGDSAMYLCASSGFRPGQDLQVYGYTFGSGTRLTVV.

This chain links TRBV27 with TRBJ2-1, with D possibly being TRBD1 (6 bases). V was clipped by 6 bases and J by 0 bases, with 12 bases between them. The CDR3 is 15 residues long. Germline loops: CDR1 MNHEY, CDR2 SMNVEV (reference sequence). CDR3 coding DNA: TGTGCCAGCAGCCTATACAGGGTCTCCTACAATGAGCAGTTCTTC. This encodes CASSLYRVSYNEQFF.

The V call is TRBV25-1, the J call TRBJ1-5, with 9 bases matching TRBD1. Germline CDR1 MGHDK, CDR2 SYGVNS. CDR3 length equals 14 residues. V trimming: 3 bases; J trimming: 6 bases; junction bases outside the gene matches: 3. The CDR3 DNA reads TGTGCCAGCAGTGATGCGGACAGGGGTCAGCCCCAGCATTTT. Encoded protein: CASSDADRGQPQHF.

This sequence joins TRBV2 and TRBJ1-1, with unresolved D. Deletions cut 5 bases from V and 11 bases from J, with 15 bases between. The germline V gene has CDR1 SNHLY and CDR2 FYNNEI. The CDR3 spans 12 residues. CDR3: CASSSGPERAFF. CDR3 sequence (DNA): TGTGCCAGCAGTTCCGGACCGGAGCGGGCTTTCTTT.

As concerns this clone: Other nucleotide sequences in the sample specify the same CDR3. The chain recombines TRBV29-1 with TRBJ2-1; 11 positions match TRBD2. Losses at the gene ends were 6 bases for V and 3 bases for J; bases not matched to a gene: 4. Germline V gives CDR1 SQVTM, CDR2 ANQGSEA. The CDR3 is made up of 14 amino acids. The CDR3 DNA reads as TGCAGCGTCACCGGGACTAGCGGCTACAATGAGCAGTTCTTC. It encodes CSVTGTSGYNEQFF.

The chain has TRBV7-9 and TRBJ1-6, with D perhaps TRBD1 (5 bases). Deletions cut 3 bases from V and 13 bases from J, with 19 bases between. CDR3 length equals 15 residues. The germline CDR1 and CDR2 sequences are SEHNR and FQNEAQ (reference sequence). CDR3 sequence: CASSLNLGKGSPLHF. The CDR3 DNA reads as TGTGCCAGCAGCTTGAATTTGGGGAAGGGGTCGCCCCTCCACTTT.

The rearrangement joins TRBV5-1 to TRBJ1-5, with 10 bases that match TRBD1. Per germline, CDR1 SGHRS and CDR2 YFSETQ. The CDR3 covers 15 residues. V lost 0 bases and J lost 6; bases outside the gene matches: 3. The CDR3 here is CASSLETGGFQPQHF. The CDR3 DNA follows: TGCGCCAGCAGCTTGGAGACAGGGGGCTTTCAGCCCCAGCATTTT. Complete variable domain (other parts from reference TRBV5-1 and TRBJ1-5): KAGVTQTPRYLIKTRGQQVTLSCSPISGHRSVSWYQQTPGQGLQFLFEYFSETQRNKGNFPGRFSGRQFSNSRSEMNVSTLELGDSALYLCASSLETGGFQPQHFGDGTRLSIL.

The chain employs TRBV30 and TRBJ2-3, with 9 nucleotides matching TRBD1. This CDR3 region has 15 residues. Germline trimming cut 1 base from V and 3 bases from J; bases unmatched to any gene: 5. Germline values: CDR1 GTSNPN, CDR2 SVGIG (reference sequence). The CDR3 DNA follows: TGTGCCTGGAGTGGTACAGGGGGCGGGACAGATACGCAGTATTTT. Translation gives CAWSGTGGGTDTQYF.

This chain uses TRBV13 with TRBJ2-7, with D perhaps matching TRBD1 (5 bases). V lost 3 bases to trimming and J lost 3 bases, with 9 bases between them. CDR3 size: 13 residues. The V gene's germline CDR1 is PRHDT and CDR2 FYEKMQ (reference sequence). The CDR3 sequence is CASSFQGRYEQYF. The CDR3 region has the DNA TGTGCCAGCAGCTTTCAGGGCCGCTACGAGCAGTACTTC.

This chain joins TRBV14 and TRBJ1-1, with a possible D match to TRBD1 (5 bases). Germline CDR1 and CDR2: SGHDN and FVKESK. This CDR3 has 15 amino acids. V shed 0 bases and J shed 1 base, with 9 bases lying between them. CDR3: CASSQEATANTEAFF. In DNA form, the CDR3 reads TGTGCCAGCAGCCAAGAGGCGACAGCGAACACTGAAGCTTTCTTT. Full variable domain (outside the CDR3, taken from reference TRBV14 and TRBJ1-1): EAGVTQFPSHSVIEKGQTVTLRCDPISGHDNLYWYRRVMGKEIKFLLHFVKESKQDESGMPNNRFLAERTGGTYSTLKVQPAELEDSGVYFCASSQEATANTEAFFGQGTRLTVV.

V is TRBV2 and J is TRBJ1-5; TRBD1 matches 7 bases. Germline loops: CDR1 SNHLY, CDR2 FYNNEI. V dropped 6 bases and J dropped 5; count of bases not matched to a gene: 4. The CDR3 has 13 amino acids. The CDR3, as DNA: TGTGCCAGCAGGGACAGGACGGATCAGCCCCAGCATTTT. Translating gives CASRDRTDQPQHF.

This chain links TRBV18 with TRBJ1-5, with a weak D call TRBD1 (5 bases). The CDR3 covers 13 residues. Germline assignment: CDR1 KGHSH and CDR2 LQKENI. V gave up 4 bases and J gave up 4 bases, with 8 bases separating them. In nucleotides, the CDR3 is TGTGCCAGCTCACAGGACACGAATCAGCCCCAGCATTTT. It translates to CASSQDTNQPQHF.

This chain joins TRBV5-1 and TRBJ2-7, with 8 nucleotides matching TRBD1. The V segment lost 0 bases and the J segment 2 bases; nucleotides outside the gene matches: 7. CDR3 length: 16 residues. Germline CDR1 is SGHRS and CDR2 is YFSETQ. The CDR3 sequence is CASSLGGTGHTYEQYF. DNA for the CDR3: TGCGCCAGCAGCTTGGGGGGGACAGGCCATACCTACGAGCAGTACTTC.

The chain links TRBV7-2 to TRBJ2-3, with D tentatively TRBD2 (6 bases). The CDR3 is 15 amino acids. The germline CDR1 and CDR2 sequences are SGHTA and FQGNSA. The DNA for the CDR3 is TGTAAGGAGGGGACCCCGACCCAAATCACAGATACGCAGTATTTT. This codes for CKEGTPTQITDTQYF.

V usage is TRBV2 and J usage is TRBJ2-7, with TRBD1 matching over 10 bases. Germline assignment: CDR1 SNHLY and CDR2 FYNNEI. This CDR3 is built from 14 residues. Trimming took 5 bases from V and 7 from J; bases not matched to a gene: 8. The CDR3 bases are TGTGCCAGCAGTCTAGGGACAGGGGCGGGGGAGCAGTACTTC. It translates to CASSLGTGAGEQYF.